The clone carrying this T cell receptor beta chain was seen at least ten times. Only in-frame clones appear in the TCRdb table, and some are missing; sequencing was by immunoSEQ multiplex PCR. Among about 63,000 clones listed, 79% were seen once. These data come from a study of blood T cell repertoires in COVID-19. V was cut by 1 base and J by 3 bases, with 14 bases left in between. The CDR3 totals 16 residues. Per the germline V gene, CDR1 is LGHNA and CDR2 is YNFKEQ. This TCR was sampled from a human donor in a cohort sampled during active COVID-19. The V and J genes are TRBV4-2 and TRBJ2-3, with unresolved D. The specimen was peripheral blood. The CDR3 loop is CASSQGRPTGTDTQYF. The CDR3 region has the DNA TGTGCCAGCAGCCAAGGACGACCTACCGGGACAGATACGCAGTATTTT.